The TCR beta chain described here comes from a study of T-cell reconstitution after alpha-beta-depleted transplantation in children. TCRbeta library preparation incorporated unique molecular identifiers. TCRdb used MiXCR to reprocess the PCR reads, holding one entry per CDR3 protein. Of 600,000 to 700,000 distinct CDR3 sequences listed, roughly 15% are singletons. Germline values: CDR1 WNHNN, CDR2 SYGVQD (reference sequence). Losses at the gene ends were 7 bases for V and 5 bases for J; bases not matched to a gene: 10. The CDR3 sequence is 15 residues long. This clonotype originated in a human donor who donated a stem cell graft to a child with acute myeloid leukemia. The chain is built from TRBV10-1 and TRBJ2-2; TRBD2 aligns across 7 bases. This material consisted of PBMCs from the stem cell graft donor, taken from the stem cell graft. As DNA, the CDR3 is TGCGCCAGCAAGACCAGCGGGGTCCCGACCGGGGAGCTGTTTTTT. Its translation is CASKTSGVPTGELFF.